The 21 T cell receptor beta chains reported below all come from one sample, sequenced in a study of Ad26.COV2.S vaccination and SARS-CoV-2 variants. The sample's treatment: approximately 18 received Ad26.COV2.S at low or high dose, single or two shots; roughly five received placebo; per-sample allocation not given. Day 63 after the first injection of vaccine or placebo was the sampling time. Sequenced by immunoSEQ multiplex PCR; TCRdb stores in-frame clones only, minus some. In the table there are fewer than 500,000 clones, 75% to 95% of which are singletons. The sequences come from peripheral blood, collected in a trial of Ad26.COV2.S vaccine versus placebo. Receptors originate from a person between 18 and 59 years old who received the Ad26.COV2.S COVID-19 vaccine or a placebo.

The chain employs TRBV7-9 and TRBJ2-5; no firm D call. This CDR3 has 14 residues. Germline assignment: CDR1 SEHNR and CDR2 FQNEAQ (reference sequence). Trimming left V 5 bases short and J 1 base short, with 11 bases between. The CDR3 bases are TGTGCCAGCAGCCCACGACCAGCCCAAGAGACCCAGTACTTC. The encoded protein is CASSPRPAQETQYF.

This chain connects TRBV11-3 to TRBJ2-1, with D possibly being TRBD2 (6 bases). Trimming took off 4 bases at V and 8 bases at J, with 18 bases between the two ends. Germline V gene data show CDR1 as SGHNT and CDR2 as YENEEA. The CDR3 totals 15 residues. The CDR3 region is CASSSRVGEVDEQFF. For the CDR3, the DNA is TGTGCCAGCAGCTCCCGTGTGGGGGAGGTTGATGAGCAGTTCTTC.

Regarding this clone: This CDR3 is also generated by other DNA sequences in the sample. The chain is built from TRBV7-2 and TRBJ1-5; a possible D gene is TRBD1 (5 bases). Trimming pared 6 bases from V and 5 bases from J, leaving 11 bases between. The length of the CDR3 is 13 residues. CDR1 is SGHTA, CDR2 FQGNSA, per germline. The DNA for the CDR3 is TGTGCCAGCAGTCTGAGGGGCGATCAGCCCCAGCATTTT. Its translation is CASSLRGDQPQHF.

The J gene is TRBJ2-1, the V gene TRBV7-6; a weak D match, TRBD1 (5 bases). V gave up 5 bases and J gave up 4 bases, with 9 bases separating them. Germline V lookup: CDR1 SGHVS, CDR2 FNYEAQ. The CDR3 sequence is 13 residues long. The CDR3 DNA reads as TGTGCCAGCAGCGGGCGACAGTACAATGAGCAGTTCTTC. It translates to CASSGRQYNEQFF.

This chain connects TRBV4-1 to TRBJ1-2; D ambiguous. V was clipped by 0 bases and J by 4 bases, with 12 bases between them. This CDR3 region has 15 residues. In germline, CDR1 is MGHRA, CDR2 YSYEKL. The CDR3 DNA reads TGCGCCAGCAGCCAAGAAAAAACAGCCTTCTATGGCTACACCTTC. Translation: CASSQEKTAFYGYTF.

In nucleotides, the CDR3 is TGTGCCAGCAGCTTGACCACAGGGGTCGAGACCCAGTACTTC. This codes for CASSLTTGVETQYF. The V gene is TRBV5-6, the J gene TRBJ2-5; TRBD1 agrees at 7 bases. V lost 1 base to trimming and J lost 5 bases; unmatched junction nucleotides: 5. The length of the CDR3 is 14 residues. Germline V gives CDR1 SGHDT, CDR2 YYEEEE.

This clone was recorded a few times. This chain connects TRBV7-9 to TRBJ2-1; weak D call: TRBD2 (5 bases). CDR1 and CDR2 (germline): SEHNR, FQNEAQ (reference sequence). This CDR3 is 15 amino acids long. V was cut by 5 bases and J by 0 bases, with 11 bases left in between. Written as DNA, the CDR3 is TGTGCCAGCAGCCGTAGCGCAAGCTCCTACAATGAGCAGTTCTTC. Amino acids: CASSRSASSYNEQFF. Full variable domain (remainder filled in from reference TRBV7-9 and TRBJ2-1): DTGVSQNPRHKITKRGQNVTFRCDPISEHNRLYWYRQTLGQGPEFLTYFQNEAQLEKSRLLSDRFSAERPKGSFSTLEIQRTEQGDSAMYLCASSRSASSYNEQFFGPGTRLTVL.

The chain recombines TRBV7-9 with TRBJ1-4; no definite D call. V lost 7 bases and J 1 base, leaving 13 bases between the germline ends. Germline CDR1 reads SEHNR; CDR2 reads FQNEAQ (reference sequence). The CDR3 runs to 15 residues. In DNA form, the CDR3 reads TGTGCCAGCACCCCGAATGGGGTAACTAATGAAAAACTGTTTTTT. The encoded protein is CASTPNGVTNEKLFF.

V gene TRBV7-9 combines with J gene TRBJ2-1; D is possibly TRBD2 (6 bases). Germline CDR1 is SEHNR and CDR2 is FQNEAQ (reference sequence). The CDR3 is 16 residues long. Trimming took 0 bases from V and 2 from J, leaving 11 bases between them. Here the CDR3 DNA reads TGTGCCAGCAGCTTAGCGACGGGAGCGGCCTACAATGAGCAGTTCTTC. Protein product: CASSLATGAAYNEQFF.

J is TRBJ2-7 and V is TRBV5-1, with 7 nucleotides matching TRBD2. CDR1 is SGHRS and CDR2 is YFSETQ in the germline V gene. V dropped 3 bases and J dropped 3; count of bases not matched to a gene: 6. The CDR3 covers 14 residues. The CDR3 DNA sequence: TGCGCCAGCAGCTCATCCACGGGAGGCTACGAGCAGTACTTC. Its protein is CASSSSTGGYEQYF.

V and J are TRBV24-1 and TRBJ1-5, with D tentatively TRBD1 (6 bases). V shed 9 bases and J shed 2 bases, with 19 bases lying between them. The CDR3 covers 16 residues. Germline CDR1 reads KGHDR; CDR2 reads SFDVKD. The CDR3 coding sequence is TGTGCCACCCACCCCCGGGGGCCAGGGGGCAATCAGCCCCAGCATTTT. Protein sequence: CATHPRGPGGNQPQHF.

The rearrangement uses TRBV5-1 and TRBJ2-4; TRBD2 agrees at 9 bases. There are 16 residues in the CDR3. CDR1 and CDR2 (germline): SGHRS, YFSETQ. The ends lost 2 bases at V and 5 bases at J; junction bases unmatched: 8. CDR3: CASSFGPSGTQNIQYF. The CDR3 DNA reads TGCGCCAGCAGCTTCGGTCCTAGCGGGACGCAAAACATTCAGTACTTC.

The chain combines TRBV19 with TRBJ2-3, with TRBD2 identical over 7 bases. This CDR3 is built from 17 residues. CDR1 is LNHDA and CDR2 is SQIVND in the germline V gene (reference sequence). The ends lost 7 bases at V and 4 bases at J; junction bases unmatched: 17. The CDR3 bases are TGTGCCAGTACCCCTTCTGGAGCGGGACTAACCCCAGATACGCAGTATTTT. The encoded protein is CASTPSGAGLTPDTQYF.

This chain connects TRBV9 to TRBJ2-5; no clear D gene. Germline V gene sequence: CDR1 SGDLS, CDR2 YYNGEE. The CDR3 runs to 14 residues. V lost 0 bases, J lost 2 bases, and 8 bases lay in between. In DNA, the CDR3 is TGTGCCAGCAGCGTAGGGCAGCCACAAGAGACCCAGTACTTC. Its protein product is CASSVGQPQETQYF. The full variable domain, in which reference TRBV9 and TRBJ2-5 provide the parts outside the CDR3, is DSGVTQTPKHLITATGQRVTLRCSPRSGDLSVYWYQQSLDQGLQFLIQYYNGEERAKGNILERFSAQQFPDLHSELNLSSLELGDSALYFCASSVGQPQETQYFGPGTRLLVL.

J is TRBJ2-1 and V is TRBV19; D gene unclear. Looked up from germline, CDR1 is LNHDA and CDR2 is SQIVND (reference sequence). The CDR3 has 13 amino acids. Trimming took off 8 bases at V and 2 bases at J, with 10 bases between the two ends. The CDR3 coding sequence is TGTGCCAGTGCCAGGAGTACCTACAATGAGCAGTTCTTC. It encodes CASARSTYNEQFF.

V and J are TRBV7-2 and TRBJ1-6; D call uncertain. Trimming stripped 2 bases from V and 9 bases from J, with 5 bases between. CDR1 and CDR2 from the germline V gene are SGHTA and FQGNSA. This CDR3 spans 12 amino acids. CDR3 sequence reads: CASSLMGSPLHF. CDR3 nucleotide sequence: TGTGCCAGCAGCTTAATGGGTTCACCCCTCCACTTT.

The rearrangement joins TRBV5-1 to TRBJ2-1; D assignment may be TRBD1 or TRBD2 (6 bases each). CDR3 length: 16 amino acids. CDR1 is SGHRS, CDR2 YFSETQ, per germline. V was clipped by 3 bases and J by 0 bases, with 13 bases between them. CDR3 loop: CASSSRLGGSYNEQFF. The CDR3 coding sequence is TGCGCCAGCAGCTCGAGACTAGGGGGCTCCTACAATGAGCAGTTCTTC.

The chain uses TRBV3-1 (or the pseudogene TRBV3-2) and TRBJ1-3; possible D gene TRBD1, 5 bases. V lost 1 base and J 1 base, leaving 17 bases between the germline ends. In germline, CDR1 is LGHDT, CDR2 YNNKEL (reference sequence). CDR3 size: 18 residues. CDR3 loop: CASSQVVPGPSSGNTIYF. The CDR3, as DNA: TGTGCCAGCAGCCAAGTAGTCCCGGGGCCTTCTTCTGGAAACACCATATATTTT.

This chain links TRBV7-2 with TRBJ2-7, with 9 bases lining up with TRBD2. J gave up 4 bases and V 1 base, and 8 bases lay outside the gene matches. The germline V gene has CDR1 SGHTA and CDR2 FQGNSA. The CDR3 consists of 16 residues. In DNA, the CDR3 is TGTGCCAGCAGCTTAGGGGCGACTAGCGGCATATACGAGCAGTACTTC. It encodes CASSLGATSGIYEQYF.

Comments on this clone: The sample has other DNA sequences that encode this CDR3 too. The V and J genes are TRBV14 and TRBJ1-1; D not resolved. CDR1 is SGHDN and CDR2 is FVKESK in the germline V gene. The V end lost 1 base, the J end lost 0 bases, and 3 bases lay between the germline ends. There are 13 residues in the CDR3. The CDR3 sequence is CASSQVLNTEAFF. The DNA of the CDR3 is TGTGCCAGCAGCCAAGTTTTGAACACTGAAGCTTTCTTT.

V gene TRBV29-1 combines with J gene TRBJ2-6, with D unresolved. CDR1 SQVTM and CDR2 ANQGSEA come from the germline V gene. This CDR3 has 17 residues. The V end lost 0 bases, the J end lost 3 bases, and 15 bases lay between the germline ends. The CDR3 loop reads CSVEDLGMGLGANVLTF. In nucleotides, the CDR3 is TGCAGCGTTGAAGATCTGGGGATGGGTCTTGGGGCCAACGTCCTGACTTTC.